The next 14 T cell receptor beta chains were all read from a single sample in a study of T cells in Graves' hyperthyroidism and ophthalmopathy. Using RNA transcripts as the source, TCR beta CDR3 regions were amplified. The HTBI primer set served for first-round RT-PCR of the TCR CDR3. A single record per CDR3 protein comes from TCRdb applying MiXCR to the multiplex PCR reads. This table has around 690,000 distinct CDR3 sequences, 17% appearing once. Sequencing used blood. Receptors originate from a man aged 50 or older with Graves' hyperthyroidism.

This clonotype has more than one count but fewer than ten. The chain is built from TRBV3-1 and TRBJ1-2, with 7 bases that match TRBD1. This CDR3 is built from 15 residues. V was pared by 5 bases and J by 5 bases, with 11 bases of the junction left unmatched. CDR1 is LGHDT and CDR2 is YNNKEL in the germline V gene (reference sequence). The CDR3 DNA reads as TGTGCCAGCAGCTTCCGCTTACAGGGGTTATATGGCTACACCTTC. It codes for CASSFRLQGLYGYTF.

The J gene is TRBJ1-2, the V gene TRBV4-1, with a weak D call TRBD1 (6 bases). Germline CDR1 reads MGHRA; CDR2 reads YSYEKL. The germline V and J ends were trimmed by 0 bases and 0 bases, with 14 bases remaining between them. This CDR3 contains 17 residues. CDR3 region: CASSQDTQTGANYGYTF. As DNA, the CDR3 is TGCGCCAGCAGCCAAGATACCCAGACAGGAGCTAACTATGGCTACACCTTC.

This clonotype was found many times. The chain recombines TRBV7-2 with TRBJ2-3; 10 positions agree with TRBD1. The CDR3 has 16 amino acids. J gave up 1 base and V 5 bases, and 6 bases lay outside the gene matches. Germline V gene lookup returns CDR1 SGHTA and CDR2 FQGNSA. CDR3 DNA sequence: TGTGCCAGCAGCCGGACAGGGGGGTTAGGCACAGATACGCAGTATTTT. Amino acid sequence: CASSRTGGLGTDTQYF.

This clonotype has more than one count but fewer than ten. The chain recombines TRBV7-3 with TRBJ2-5; D remains ambiguous. Per germline, CDR1 SGHTA and CDR2 FQGTGA. V lost 8 bases, J lost 2 bases, and 15 bases lay in between. The CDR3 covers 14 residues. The CDR3 loop is CASGEETNQETQYF. The CDR3 DNA follows: TGTGCCAGCGGCGAAGAGACGAATCAAGAGACCCAGTACTTC.

In the case of this clonotype: A much larger clone is a single base away; this may be a read error. The chain has TRBV24-1 and TRBJ1-1; D is possibly TRBD1 (6 bases). Per germline, CDR1 KGHDR and CDR2 SFDVKD. V lost 7 bases and J lost 0, with 11 bases in between. The length of the CDR3 is 14 residues. The CDR3 spells CATRPGTMNTEAFF. The CDR3 coding sequence is TGTGCCACCAGGCCAGGGACAATGAACACTGAAGCTTTCTTT.

This chain joins TRBV28 and TRBJ2-7, with TRBD2 matching 8 bases. CDR1 MDHEN and CDR2 SYDVKM come from the germline V gene. Losses at the gene ends were 11 bases for V and 5 bases for J; bases not matched to a gene: 8. This CDR3 spans 12 amino acids. CDR3 amino acids: CAASGSPHEQYF. The CDR3 DNA reads TGTGCCGCGAGCGGGAGTCCCCACGAGCAGTACTTC.

This clonotype was seen only a few times. The chain carries TRBV6-1 and TRBJ2-2; 9 bases agree with TRBD1. The CDR3 loop spans 15 amino acids. After removal of 6 bases from V and 6 bases from J, the junction contained 8 bases not matched to a gene. Germline-derived CDR1 and CDR2 are MNHNS and SASEGT. Here the CDR3 reads CASRPLDRGAGELFF. The CDR3 DNA sequence: TGTGCCAGCAGGCCGCTGGACAGGGGTGCCGGGGAGCTGTTTTTT.

This clonotype was counted at least ten times. An end of the junction differs from the germline gene, which may be a read error. The chain employs TRBV28 and TRBJ2-7; perhaps TRBD2 as D (6 bases). This CDR3 contains 20 residues. Germline CDR1 reads MDHEN; CDR2 reads SYDVKM. The CDR3 spells CASSLKYPRARDSYFYEQCF. The CDR3 DNA follows: TGTGCCAGCAGTCTTAAATATCCTCGAGCACGGGACTCCTACTTCTACGAGCAGTGCTTC.

A few counts support this clonotype. V usage is TRBV19 and J usage is TRBJ1-5; a possible D gene is TRBD1 (5 bases). With 9 bases removed from V and 0 bases from J, the gap between germline ends came to 12 bases. Germline V gives CDR1 LNHDA, CDR2 SQIVND (reference sequence). The CDR3 loop spans 14 amino acids. The chain's CDR3 is CASLDRYSNQPQHF. The CDR3 bases are TGTGCCAGCCTAGACAGATATAGCAATCAGCCCCAGCATTTT.

Concerning this clonotype: A read error may be the cause here, since a much bigger clone is one base away. The genes are TRBV9 and TRBJ2-1, with a tentative D call TRBD1 (6 bases). CDR1 and CDR2 (germline): SGDLS, YYNGEE. Trimming stripped 3 bases from V and 3 bases from J, with 7 bases between. The CDR3 covers 13 residues. The CDR3 sequence: CASSADSYNEQFF. In DNA, the CDR3 is TGTGCCAGCAGCGCGGACAGCTACAATGAGCAGTTCTTC.

This rearrangement joins TRBV19 to TRBJ2-1; D gene ambiguous. Germline V gives CDR1 LNHDA, CDR2 SQIVND (reference sequence). The V and J ends lost 0 bases and 9 bases respectively, with 15 bases between them. There are 15 residues in the CDR3. CDR3 protein: CASSIELARGLEQFF. The CDR3 DNA follows: TGTGCCAGTAGTATAGAGCTGGCTAGAGGTCTTGAGCAGTTCTTC.

The chain combines TRBV11-2 with TRBJ1-1; TRBD1 might be the D (5 bases). V was shortened by 8 bases and J by 6 bases, with 13 bases between the two germline ends. The CDR3 covers 12 residues. Germline-derived CDR1 and CDR2 are SGHAT and FQNNGV. The CDR3 region has the DNA TGTGCCAGCGGAAACGGGGGGGCTGAAGCTTTCTTT. Its translation: CASGNGGAEAFF.

This clonotype showed up many times. The chain joins TRBV19 to TRBJ1-1; 7 bases align to TRBD1. Germline loops: CDR1 LNHDA, CDR2 SQIVND (reference sequence). This CDR3 is built from 15 residues. V lost 3 bases and J lost 3; bases outside the gene matches: 7. CDR3 nucleotide sequence: TGTGCCAGTAGTATCCAAGACACAGGGGACACTGAAGCTTTCTTT. Translated, it gives CASSIQDTGDTEAFF.

V is TRBV19 and J is TRBJ1-1, with D tentatively TRBD1 (6 bases). The CDR3 has 15 amino acids. The germline V gene encodes CDR1 LNHDA and CDR2 SQIVND (reference sequence). V was clipped by 2 bases and J by 5 bases, with 15 bases between them. CDR3 bases: TGTGCCAGTAGTATACCGGCAGGGGCGAGGACTGAAGCTTTCTTT. It translates to CASSIPAGARTEAFF.